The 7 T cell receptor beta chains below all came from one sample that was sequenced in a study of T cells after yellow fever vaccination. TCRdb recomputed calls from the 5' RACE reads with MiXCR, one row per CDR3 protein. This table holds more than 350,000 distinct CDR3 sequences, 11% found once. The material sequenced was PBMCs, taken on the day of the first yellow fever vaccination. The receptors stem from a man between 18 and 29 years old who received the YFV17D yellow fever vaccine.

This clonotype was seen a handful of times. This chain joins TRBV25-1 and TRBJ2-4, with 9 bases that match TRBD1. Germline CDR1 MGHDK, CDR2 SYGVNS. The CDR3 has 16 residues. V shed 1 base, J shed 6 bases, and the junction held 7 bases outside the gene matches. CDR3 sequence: CASSEFFPGQGNIQYF. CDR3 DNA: TGTGCCAGCAGTGAATTTTTTCCGGGACAGGGAAACATTCAGTACTTC.

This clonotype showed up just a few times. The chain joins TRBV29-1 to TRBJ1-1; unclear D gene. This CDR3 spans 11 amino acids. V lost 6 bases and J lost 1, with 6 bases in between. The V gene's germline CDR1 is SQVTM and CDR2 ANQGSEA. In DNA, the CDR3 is TGCAGCGTAATGGGGAACACTGAAGCTTTCTTT. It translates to CSVMGNTEAFF. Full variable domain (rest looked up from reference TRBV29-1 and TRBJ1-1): SAVISQKPSRDICQRGTSLTIQCQVDSQVTMMFWYRQQPGQSLTLIATANQGSEATYESGFVIDKFPISRPNLTFSTLTVSNMSPEDSSIYLCSVMGNTEAFFGQGTRLTVV.

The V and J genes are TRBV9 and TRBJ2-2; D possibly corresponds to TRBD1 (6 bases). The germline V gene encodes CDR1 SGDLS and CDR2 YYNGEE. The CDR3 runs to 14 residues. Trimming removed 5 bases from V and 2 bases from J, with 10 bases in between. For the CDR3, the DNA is TGTGCCAGCAGGGCGGACAGTAACACCGGGGAGCTGTTTTTT. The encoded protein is CASRADSNTGELFF.

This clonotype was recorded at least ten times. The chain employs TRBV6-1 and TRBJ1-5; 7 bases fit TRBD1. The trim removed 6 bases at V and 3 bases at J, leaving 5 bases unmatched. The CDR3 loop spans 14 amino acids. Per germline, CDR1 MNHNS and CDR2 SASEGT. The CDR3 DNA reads TGTGCCAGCAGGTCCGGGACAGACAATCAGCCCCAGCATTTT. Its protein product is CASRSGTDNQPQHF.

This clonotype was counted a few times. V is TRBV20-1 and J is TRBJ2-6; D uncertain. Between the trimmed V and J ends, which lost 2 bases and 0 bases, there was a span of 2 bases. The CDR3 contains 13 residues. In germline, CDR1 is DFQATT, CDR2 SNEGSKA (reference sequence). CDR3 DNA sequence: TGCAGTGCTAGACCCTCTGGGGCCAACGTCCTGACTTTC. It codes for CSARPSGANVLTF.

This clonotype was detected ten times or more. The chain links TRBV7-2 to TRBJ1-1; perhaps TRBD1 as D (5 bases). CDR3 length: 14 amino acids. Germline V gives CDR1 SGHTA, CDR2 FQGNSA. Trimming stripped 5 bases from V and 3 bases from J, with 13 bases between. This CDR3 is CASSQRWGDTEAFF. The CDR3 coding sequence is TGTGCCAGCAGCCAGCGGTGGGGGGACACTGAAGCTTTCTTT.

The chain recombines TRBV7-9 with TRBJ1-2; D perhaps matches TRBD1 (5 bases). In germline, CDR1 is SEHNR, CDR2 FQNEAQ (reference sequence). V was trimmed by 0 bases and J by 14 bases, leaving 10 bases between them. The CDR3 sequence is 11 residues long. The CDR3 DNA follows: TGTGCCAGCAGCTTAGCGGAGGGACGGACCTTC. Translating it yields CASSLAEGRTF.